This T cell receptor beta chain was recovered during a study of cytomegalovirus exposure and HLA in healthy donors. Findings of the study overall: A previous analysis found most TCR beta V segments productive roughly 87% or roughly 30% of the time. Later genetic work tied a missense DCLRE1C variant to beta-chain V and J trimming.

CDR3 length equals 15 residues. V shed 2 bases, J shed 0 bases, and the junction held 1 base outside the gene matches. The V gene's germline CDR1 is SGHDT and CDR2 YYEEEE. Vbeta (60) and Jbeta (13) primers were used in the PCR. Profiled with immunoSEQ multiplex PCR; TCRdb holds only in-frame clones, not every one. The repertoire holds fewer than 200,000 clones, with roughly four fifths as singletons. On this clone itself: Its target is unknown.

The genes are TRBV5-6 and TRBJ2-4; 8 positions match TRBD1. The sequence was collected from a woman under 30 in good health and CMV-seronegative. Sequencing was carried out using PBMCs. The CDR3 protein is CASSFRGLAKNIQYF. The CDR3 bases are TGTGCCAGCAGCTTCAGGGGGCTAGCCAAAAACATTCAGTACTTC.